These 19 T cell receptor beta chains share one sample of origin, sequenced in a study of blood T cell repertoires in COVID-19. Some clones are missing from TCRdb's copy, which holds only in-frame ones; the method was immunoSEQ multiplex PCR. The sample yields about 150,000 clones, approximately 82% seen once. Source material: peripheral blood. All receptors derive from a woman aged 45-60 years with acute or convalescent COVID-19.

The chain joins TRBV5-6 to TRBJ2-2; TRBD1 might be the D (5 bases). The CDR3 is made up of 13 amino acids. The V gene's germline CDR1 is SGHDT and CDR2 YYEEEE. Trimming took 4 bases from V and 8 from J, leaving 12 bases between them. CDR3 sequence: CASSLQYRGELFF. Here the CDR3 DNA reads TGTGCCAGCAGCCTACAATACAGGGGGGAGCTGTTTTTT. Looking up the rest from reference TRBV5-6 and TRBJ2-2 gives the full variable domain: DAGVTQSPTHLIKTRGQQVTLRCSPKSGHDTVSWYQQALGQGPQFIFQYYEEEERQRGNFPDRFSGHQFPNYSSELNVNALLLGDSALYLCASSLQYRGELFFGEGSRLTVL.

The chain has TRBV6-6 and TRBJ2-6; 10 nucleotides line up with TRBD1. V was pared by 5 bases and J by 2 bases, with 9 bases of the junction left unmatched. In germline, CDR1 is MNHNY, CDR2 SVGAGI (reference sequence). The CDR3 has 18 residues. CDR3 loop: CASSPGQGLLTGANVLTF. The CDR3 nucleotides are TGTGCCAGCAGTCCGGGACAGGGGCTATTAACTGGGGCCAACGTCCTGACTTTC.

The chain is built from TRBV11-2 and TRBJ2-3; 10 bases agree with TRBD2. Germline V gene lookup returns CDR1 SGHAT and CDR2 FQNNGV. The CDR3 totals 16 residues. Trimming removed 2 bases from V and 3 bases from J; junction bases left unmatched: 5. The CDR3 sequence is CASSLRSGGGTDTQYF. The DNA for the CDR3 is TGTGCCAGCAGCTTACGAAGCGGGGGGGGGACAGATACGCAGTATTTT.

This chain connects TRBV5-5 to TRBJ1-5; D unclear. This CDR3 has 15 amino acids. Looked up from germline, CDR1 is SGHKS and CDR2 is YYEKEE (reference sequence). Trimming pared 4 bases from V and 2 bases from J, leaving 13 bases between. In nucleotides, the CDR3 is TGTGCCAGCAGCAGTGAGGGATTGGGCAATCAGCCCCAGCATTTT. This sequence encodes CASSSEGLGNQPQHF.

A few counts support this clone. The chain recombines TRBV7-2 with TRBJ1-5; no reliable D call. Trimming took off 1 base at V and 4 bases at J, with 8 bases between the two ends. Germline CDR1 and CDR2: SGHTA and FQGNSA. The CDR3 contains 14 residues. The CDR3 loop reads CASSLGRSNQPQHF. The CDR3, as DNA: TGTGCCAGCAGCTTAGGACGGAGTAATCAGCCCCAGCATTTT.

This chain links TRBV6-1 with TRBJ1-5; D is possibly TRBD1 (6 bases). Germline-derived CDR1 and CDR2 are MNHNS and SASEGT. V was clipped by 6 bases and J by 3 bases, with 12 bases between them. This CDR3 comprises 14 residues. CDR3 sequence: CASRSTGYNQPQHF. The CDR3 coding sequence is TGTGCCAGCAGATCCACAGGGTACAATCAGCCCCAGCATTTT.

This chain links TRBV2 with TRBJ1-2; 7 nucleotides line up with TRBD1. Trimming cost V 6 bases and J 8 bases; bases outside gene matches: 9. Germline V gene lookup returns CDR1 SNHLY and CDR2 FYNNEI. The CDR3 is 13 amino acids. The CDR3: CASRGDSPWGYTF. The CDR3 DNA reads as TGTGCCAGCAGAGGGGACAGTCCTTGGGGCTACACCTTC. Full variable domain (missing parts from reference TRBV2 and TRBJ1-2): EPEVTQTPSHQVTQMGQEVILRCVPISNHLYFYWYRQILGQKVEFLVSFYNNEISEKSEIFDDQFSVERPDGSNFTLKIRSTKLEDSAMYFCASRGDSPWGYTFGSGTRLTVV.

The V gene is TRBV18, the J gene TRBJ1-2; a possible D gene is TRBD1 (5 bases). From germline, CDR1 is KGHSH and CDR2 LQKENI. This CDR3 spans 13 amino acids. Trimming took off 3 bases at V and 7 bases at J, with 12 bases between the two ends. The CDR3 region is CASSPGRVSGYTF. The CDR3 DNA reads TGTGCCAGCTCACCTGGCAGGGTCTCTGGCTACACCTTC.

The chain links TRBV5-4 to TRBJ1-2; perhaps TRBD1 as D (5 bases). The CDR3 loop spans 12 amino acids. V was trimmed by 4 bases and J by 4 bases, leaving 8 bases between them. Germline loops: CDR1 SGHNT, CDR2 YYREEE (reference sequence). CDR3 in amino acids: CASSETAYGYTF. In DNA, the CDR3 is TGTGCCAGCAGCGAGACAGCCTATGGCTACACCTTC.

V gene TRBV10-3 combines with J gene TRBJ2-2, with a tentative D call TRBD1 (6 bases). The CDR3 consists of 15 residues. The V gene's germline CDR1 is ENHRY and CDR2 SYGVKD. The V gene lost 3 bases and the J gene lost 6 bases, with 14 bases spanning the gap. In nucleotides, the CDR3 is TGTGCCATCAGTGAACGAGGGGGTCGGGCCGGGGAGCTGTTTTTT. Translated, it gives CAISERGGRAGELFF.

The chain has TRBV11-3 and TRBJ2-1, with 7 bases fitting TRBD2. Trimming cost V 0 bases and J 3 bases; bases outside gene matches: 2. Per the germline V gene, CDR1 is SGHNT and CDR2 is YENEEA. This CDR3 contains 15 residues. The CDR3 nucleotides are TGTGCCAGCAGCTTAGATAGGACTAGCTACAATGAGCAGTTCTTC. Translated: CASSLDRTSYNEQFF.

This chain connects TRBV28 to TRBJ1-5, with TRBD1 matching over 8 bases. CDR3 length: 16 amino acids. Germline V gene data show CDR1 as MDHEN and CDR2 as SYDVKM. V was clipped by 7 bases and J by 6 bases; unmatched bases: 14. The CDR3 DNA sequence: TGTGCCAGCACTCAACAGGGGGGGACCCGTTTTCAGCCCCAGCATTTT. The encoded protein is CASTQQGGTRFQPQHF.

This sequence joins TRBV5-1 and TRBJ2-2, with D perhaps matching TRBD2 (6 bases). Germline CDR1 and CDR2: SGHRS and YFSETQ. The V end was cut by 4 bases, the J end by 1 base, with 26 bases between. The CDR3 runs 20 residues. CDR3 bases: TGCGCCAGCAGCAAAGGAATTTTATATCTCAGCGGGCGGAACACCGGGGAGCTGTTTTTT. Translating gives CASSKGILYLSGRNTGELFF. Together with reference TRBV5-1 and TRBJ2-2, the CDR3 gives the full variable domain: KAGVTQTPRYLIKTRGQQVTLSCSPISGHRSVSWYQQTPGQGLQFLFEYFSETQRNKGNFPGRFSGRQFSNSRSEMNVSTLELGDSALYLCASSKGILYLSGRNTGELFFGEGSRLTVL.

The chain couples TRBV21-1 to TRBJ2-7; the D call TRBD2 from the table was never checked on the DNA. TRBV21-1 is a listed pseudogene. The CDR3 sequence is 18 residues long. CDR3 in amino acids: CASSNLHYGGRRGNEQYF. The CDR3 DNA follows: TGTGCCAGCAGCAACCTGCACTACGGCGGGAGGAGGGGGAACGAGCAGTACTTC.

The chain uses TRBV27 and TRBJ1-6; the D is unclear. This CDR3 is 13 amino acids long. CDR1 is MNHEY, CDR2 SMNVEV, per germline (reference sequence). The ends were cut back, 8 bases at V and 7 bases at J, with 12 bases in the middle. CDR3 region: CASQDTRNSPLHF. The CDR3 DNA reads TGTGCCAGCCAAGACACGAGAAATTCACCCCTCCACTTT.

This chain uses TRBV6-1 with TRBJ1-5; TRBD1 matches at 7 bases. Germline V gene data show CDR1 as MNHNS and CDR2 as SASEGT. There are 18 residues in the CDR3. V lost 3 bases, J lost 0 bases, and 11 bases stayed unmatched. CDR3 sequence reads: CASSEQLGGGHSNQPQHF. CDR3 nucleotide sequence: TGTGCCAGCAGTGAGCAACTAGGAGGGGGCCATAGCAATCAGCCCCAGCATTTT.

This chain links TRBV5-1 with TRBJ2-1; TRBD2 agrees at 10 bases. This CDR3 spans 17 amino acids. Germline V gene data show CDR1 as SGHRS and CDR2 as YFSETQ. The trim removed 4 bases at V and 4 bases at J, leaving 11 bases unmatched. The CDR3, as DNA: TGCGCCAGCAGCGAAGGGACTAGCGCTGTCCTGTACAATGAGCAGTTCTTC. It encodes CASSEGTSAVLYNEQFF.

The chain uses TRBV2 and TRBJ1-2; the D is unclear. The CDR3 is 14 amino acids. V dropped 1 base and J dropped 4 bases, with 10 bases sitting between them. Germline CDR1 and CDR2: SNHLY and FYNNEI. The CDR3 spells CASSEESLSYGYTF. In DNA, the CDR3 is TGTGCCAGCAGTGAAGAGTCACTAAGCTATGGCTACACCTTC.

The V call is TRBV5-4, the J call TRBJ2-7; TRBD2 matches at 7 bases. The CDR3 spans 14 residues. The germline gives CDR1 SGHNT, CDR2 YYREEE (reference sequence). With 4 bases clipped from V and 0 bases from J, the junction kept 4 bases outside the gene matches. The chain's CDR3 is CASSGGGSSYEQYF. CDR3 nucleotides: TGTGCCAGCAGCGGGGGGGGGAGCTCCTACGAGCAGTACTTC.